This TCR beta chain was captured by sequencing in a study of spatial heterogeneity in lung cancer. The wider study: Available PBMC from follow-up, collected a median of roughly 26 months after resection, underwent sequencing.

The germline V gene has CDR1 KGHDR and CDR2 SFDVKD. V gave up 5 bases and J gave up 4 bases; unmatched junction bases: 6. This CDR3 is built from 15 residues. Sample time point: blood at routine non-recurrence follow-up after resection. TCRdb analysed the 5' RACE reads with MiXCR anew, one entry per CDR3 protein. The sample consists of about 120,000 distinct CDR3 sequences, approximately 11% of them appearing once. Ten or more counts support this clonotype. The chain employs TRBV24-1 and TRBJ2-5; 10 bases match TRBD1. The specimen comprised PBMCs, sampled at follow-up. The clonotype originates from a female donor with early-stage non-small cell lung cancer. CDR3 nucleotides: TGTGCCACCAGTGCGGCGACAGGGGGCGTAGAGACCCAGTACTTC. Amino acid sequence: CATSAATGGVETQYF.